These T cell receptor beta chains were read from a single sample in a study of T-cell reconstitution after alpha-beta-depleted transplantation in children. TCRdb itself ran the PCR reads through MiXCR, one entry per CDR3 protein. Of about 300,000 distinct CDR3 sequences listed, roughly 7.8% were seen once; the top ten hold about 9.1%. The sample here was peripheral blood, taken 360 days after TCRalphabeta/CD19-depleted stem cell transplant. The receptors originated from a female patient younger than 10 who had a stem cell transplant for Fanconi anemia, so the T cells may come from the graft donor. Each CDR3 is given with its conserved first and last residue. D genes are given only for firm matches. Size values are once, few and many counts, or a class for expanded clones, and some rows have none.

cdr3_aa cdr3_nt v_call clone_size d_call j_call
CASSSPRDVRDYGYTF TGTGCCAGCAGTTCCCCCCGGGATGTTAGGGACTATGGCTACACCTTC TRBV12-3/TRBV12-4 many NA TRBJ1-2
CSVEDLSEYGYTF TGCAGCGTTGAAGATTTATCGGAGTATGGCTACACCTTC TRBV29-1 many NA TRBJ1-2
CASSRPGTGGTGELFF TGTGCCAGCAGCAGACCTGGGACAGGGGGCACCGGGGAGCTGTTTTTT TRBV6-5 few TRBD1 TRBJ2-2
CASSPPDSSNTGELFF TGTGCCAGCAGTCCGCCGGACAGTTCGAACACCGGGGAGCTGTTTTTT TRBV12-3/TRBV12-4 many NA TRBJ2-2
CATSSNTGGTGVNEQFF TGTGCCACCAGCAGTAACACGGGAGGGACAGGGGTCAATGAGCAGTTCTTC TRBV15 NA TRBD1 TRBJ2-1
CASSPLVGNTIYF TGTGCCAGCAGCCCTTTGGTCGGAAACACCATATATTTT TRBV6-6 few NA TRBJ1-3
CASSPRGGANNSPLHF TGTGCCAGCTCACCGCGAGGGGGGGCGAATAATTCACCCCTCCACTTT TRBV18 NA NA TRBJ1-6
CATPLRLAGKLTYEQYF TGTGCCACCCCCCTTAGACTAGCGGGAAAACTAACCTACGAGCAGTACTTC TRBV28 many TRBD2 TRBJ2-7
CASSISRSQGNYGYTF TGCGCCAGCAGCATTTCACGGTCCCAGGGGAACTATGGCTACACCTTC TRBV5-1 few NA TRBJ1-2
CASSSTPRLSEQYF TGTGCCAGCAGCTCAACCCCTAGATTAAGCGAGCAGTACTTC TRBV11-2 NA NA TRBJ2-7
CASSSRGGRPSHEQFF TGTGCCAGCAGCTCCCGCGGGGGGAGACCCAGCCATGAGCAGTTCTTC TRBV13 few TRBD2 TRBJ2-1
CASSTGPGQPQHF TGTGCCAGCAGCACAGGGCCAGGTCAGCCCCAGCATTTT TRBV7-3 few NA TRBJ1-5
CASSQAAGLGARYEQYF TGTGCCAGCAGCCAAGCCGCAGGGTTGGGAGCTAGGTACGAGCAGTACTTC TRBV3-1 few NA TRBJ2-7
CASRTFLRESTDTQYF TGCGCCAGCAGGACCTTTTTGCGGGAGAGCACAGATACGCAGTATTTT TRBV5-1 many TRBD2 TRBJ2-3
CASSWTAGTSHEQYF TGTGCCAGCAGTTGGACCGCCGGGACATCCCACGAGCAGTACTTC TRBV12-3/TRBV12-4 NA NA TRBJ2-7
CASSSPIRKSYNEQFF TGTGCCAGCAGCTCTCCAATCCGAAAATCCTACAATGAGCAGTTCTTC TRBV28 many NA TRBJ2-1
CASSNRGGTEAFF TGTGCCAGCAGCAACAGGGGAGGGACTGAAGCTTTCTTT TRBV7-3 few TRBD1 TRBJ1-1
CASSPNGQALAYEQYF TGTGCCAGCAGCCCAAACGGACAGGCCCTGGCCTACGAGCAGTACTTC TRBV7-2 many TRBD1 TRBJ2-7
CASKFDRKNTEAFF TGCGCCAGCAAATTTGACAGGAAGAACACTGAAGCTTTCTTT TRBV10-1 NA NA TRBJ1-1
CASSGPGANVLTF TGTGCCAGCAGTGGACCTGGGGCCAACGTCCTGACTTTC TRBV12-3/TRBV12-4 many NA TRBJ2-6
CASSQDSVRTRRTYEQYF TGCGCCAGCAGCCAAGATTCTGTTCGGACTAGAAGGACCTACGAGCAGTACTTC TRBV4-1 few TRBD2 TRBJ2-7
CASSLVWDRGLNQPQHF TGTGCCAGCAGCTTGGTCTGGGACAGGGGGCTAAATCAGCCCCAGCATTTT TRBV7-2 few TRBD1 TRBJ1-5
CASSSLKTGTLQFF TGTGCCAGCAGTAGCTTAAAAACCGGGACTTTGCAGTTCTTC TRBV6-2/TRBV6-3 many NA TRBJ2-1
CASTGGGYNEQFF TGTGCCAGCACGGGCGGTGGCTACAATGAGCAGTTCTTC TRBV13 many NA TRBJ2-1
CASSFYGGLGEQYF TGTGCCAGCAGTTTTTACGGGGGGCTGGGGGAGCAGTACTTC TRBV12-3/TRBV12-4 many NA TRBJ2-7
CATSSGLAGGHEQFF TGTGCCACCAGCAGTGGGCTAGCGGGGGGGCACGAGCAGTTCTTC TRBV15 many TRBD2 TRBJ2-1
CASSPGTGETQYF TGTGCCAGCAGCCCCGGGACAGGGGAGACCCAGTACTTC TRBV7-8 NA TRBD1 TRBJ2-5